The entry below gives a single T cell receptor (beta chain) sequence along with its context. The method was immunoSEQ multiplex PCR; TCRdb's version includes in-frame clones alone and lacks a portion of them. The sample carries roughly 380,000 clones, roughly 96% recorded once. The data were obtained in a study of shared clonotypes between healthy human individuals. Study in general: Serving as donors were two women and a few men, whose ages spanned 18 to 49.

From germline, CDR1 is KGHSH and CDR2 LQKENI. The V gene lost 2 bases and the J gene lost 4 bases, with 9 bases spanning the gap. The CDR3 consists of 13 residues. The clonotype comes from a man aged 25 to 40 in good health. V is TRBV18 and J is TRBJ2-7; TRBD2 is a possible D gene (5 bases). Specimen: memory CD8+ T cells sorted from blood. Stated subset: CD45RO+ cells pooled with CCR7-negative TemRA cells. CDR3 amino acids: CASSPAGKYEQYF. The CDR3, as DNA: TGTGCCAGCTCACCAGCCGGGAAATACGAGCAGTACTTC. Full variable domain (remainder filled in from reference TRBV18 and TRBJ2-7): NAGVMQNPRHLVRRRGQEARLRCSPMKGHSHVYWYRQLPEEGLKFMVYLQKENIIDESGMPKERFSAEFPKEGPSILRIQQVVRGDSAAYFCASSPAGKYEQYFGPGTRLTVT.